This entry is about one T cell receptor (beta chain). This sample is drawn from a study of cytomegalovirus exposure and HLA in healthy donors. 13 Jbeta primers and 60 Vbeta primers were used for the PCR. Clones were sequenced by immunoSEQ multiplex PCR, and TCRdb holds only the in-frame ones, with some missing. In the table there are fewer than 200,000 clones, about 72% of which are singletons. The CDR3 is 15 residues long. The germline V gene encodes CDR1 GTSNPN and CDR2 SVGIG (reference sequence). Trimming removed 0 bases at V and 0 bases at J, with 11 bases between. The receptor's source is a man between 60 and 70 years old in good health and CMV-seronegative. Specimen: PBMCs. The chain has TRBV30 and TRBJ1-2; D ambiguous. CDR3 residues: CAWSVLSRTNYGYTF. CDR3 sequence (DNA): TGTGCCTGGAGTGTACTATCTCGGACTAACTATGGCTACACCTTC.